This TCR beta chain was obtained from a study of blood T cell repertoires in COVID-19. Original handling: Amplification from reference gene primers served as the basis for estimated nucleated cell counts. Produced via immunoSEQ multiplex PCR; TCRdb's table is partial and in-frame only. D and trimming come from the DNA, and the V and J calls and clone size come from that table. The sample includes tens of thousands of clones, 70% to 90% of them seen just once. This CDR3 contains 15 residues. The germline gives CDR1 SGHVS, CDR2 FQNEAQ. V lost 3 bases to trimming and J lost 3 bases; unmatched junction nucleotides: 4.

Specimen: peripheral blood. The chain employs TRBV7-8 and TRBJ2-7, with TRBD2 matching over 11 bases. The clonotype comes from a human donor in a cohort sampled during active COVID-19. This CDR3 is CASSLVAGGNYEQYF. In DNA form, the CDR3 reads TGTGCCAGCAGCTTGGTAGCGGGGGGGAACTACGAGCAGTACTTC.